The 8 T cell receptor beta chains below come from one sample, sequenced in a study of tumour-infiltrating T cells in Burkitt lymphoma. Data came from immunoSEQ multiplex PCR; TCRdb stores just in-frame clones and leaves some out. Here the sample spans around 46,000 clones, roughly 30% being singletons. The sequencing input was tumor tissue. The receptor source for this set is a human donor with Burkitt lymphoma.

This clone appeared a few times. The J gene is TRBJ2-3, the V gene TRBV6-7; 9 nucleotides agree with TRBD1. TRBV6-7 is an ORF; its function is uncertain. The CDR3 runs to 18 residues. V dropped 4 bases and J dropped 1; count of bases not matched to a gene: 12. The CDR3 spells CASSSPGTGGPRTDTQYF. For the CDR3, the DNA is TGTGCCAGCAGTTCACCGGGTACAGGGGGCCCACGCACAGATACGCAGTATTTT.

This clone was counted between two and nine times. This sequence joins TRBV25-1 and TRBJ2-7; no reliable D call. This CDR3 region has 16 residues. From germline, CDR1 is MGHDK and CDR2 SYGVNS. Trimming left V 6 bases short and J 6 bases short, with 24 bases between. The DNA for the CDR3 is TGTGCCAGCAGCGGAATGGGCGCCGCTCACTGGGGCGAGCAGTACTTC. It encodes CASSGMGAAHWGEQYF.

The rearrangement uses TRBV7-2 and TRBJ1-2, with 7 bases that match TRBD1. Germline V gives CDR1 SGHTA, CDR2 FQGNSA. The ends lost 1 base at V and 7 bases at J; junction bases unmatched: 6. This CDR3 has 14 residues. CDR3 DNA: TGTGCCAGCAGCTTAGGACAGGGAATCGTTGGCTACACCTTC. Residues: CASSLGQGIVGYTF.

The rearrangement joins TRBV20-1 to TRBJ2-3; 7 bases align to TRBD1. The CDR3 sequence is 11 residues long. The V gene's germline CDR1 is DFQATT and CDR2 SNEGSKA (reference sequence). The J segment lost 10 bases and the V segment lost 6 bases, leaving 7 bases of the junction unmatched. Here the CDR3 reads CSAEDRASQYF. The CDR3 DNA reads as TGCAGTGCAGAAGACAGGGCGTCGCAGTATTTT.

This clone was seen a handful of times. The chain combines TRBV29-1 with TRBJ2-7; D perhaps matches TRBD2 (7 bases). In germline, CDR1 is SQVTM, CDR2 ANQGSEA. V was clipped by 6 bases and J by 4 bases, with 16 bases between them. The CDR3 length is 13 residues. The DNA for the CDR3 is TGCAGCGTCGAGGGGGGGGCACGTTACGAGCAGTACTTC. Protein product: CSVEGGARYEQYF.

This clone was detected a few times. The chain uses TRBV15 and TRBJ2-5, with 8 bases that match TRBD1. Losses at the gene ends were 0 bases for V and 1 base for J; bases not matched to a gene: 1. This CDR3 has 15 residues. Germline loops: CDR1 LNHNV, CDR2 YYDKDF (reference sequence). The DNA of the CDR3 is TGTGCCACCAGCAGAGAAACAGGGGGCCAAGAGACCCAGTACTTC. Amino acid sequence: CATSRETGGQETQYF.

The CDR3 spells CASRQESYTEAFF. The CDR3 region has the DNA TGTGCCAGTCGACAGGAATCCTACACTGAAGCTTTCTTT. V usage is TRBV19 and J usage is TRBJ1-1, with D perhaps matching TRBD1 (6 bases). The V end lost 8 bases, the J end lost 3 bases, and 13 bases lay between the germline ends. Germline V CDR1 and CDR2: LNHDA, SQIVND (reference sequence). This CDR3 region has 13 residues.

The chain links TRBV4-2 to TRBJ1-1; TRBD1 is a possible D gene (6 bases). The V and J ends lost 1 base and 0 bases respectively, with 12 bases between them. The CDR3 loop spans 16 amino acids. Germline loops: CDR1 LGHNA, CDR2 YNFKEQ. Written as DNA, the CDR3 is TGTGCCAGCAGCCAAGCTACAGGGCCCATGAACACTGAAGCTTTCTTT. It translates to CASSQATGPMNTEAFF.